This T cell receptor (beta chain) was sequenced in a study of blood T cell repertoires in COVID-19. Study information: Sites across the United States, Italy and Spain contributed samples from acute and convalescent COVID-19. PBMCs, B-cell-depleted T cells, or T cells provided the cDNA or gDNA that made up the material.

Authors' methods: Amplifying reference gene primers gave estimates of nucleated cell counts. Assay used: immunoSEQ multiplex PCR; TCRdb lists only in-frame clones, some missing. That table gives V, J and clone size, and the DNA gave D and trimming. The data hold 68,000 or so clones, with around three quarters observed a single time. V lost 3 bases to trimming and J lost 11 bases; unmatched junction nucleotides: 16. From germline, CDR1 is KGHSH and CDR2 LQKENI. The CDR3 runs 17 residues. The sequenced sample was peripheral blood. V is TRBV18 and J is TRBJ2-2, with 9 bases matching TRBD1. This sequence was found in a human donor in a cohort sampled during active COVID-19. This CDR3 reads CASSPPLGQGANIELFF. The CDR3 DNA reads TGTGCCAGCTCACCCCCATTGGGACAGGGCGCGAACATTGAGCTGTTTTTT.